The next 25 T cell receptor beta chains were all read from a single sample in a study of beta chain features in type 1 diabetes. Regarding the study as a whole: Researchers report that Type 1 diabetes patients had moderately but significantly shorter TCRB CDR3s across all four CD4+ subsets.

Their antigens are not known. The entirety of the isolated RNA underwent reverse transcription, so expressed TCRB transcripts were sequenced. Profiled with immunoSEQ multiplex PCR; TCRdb holds only in-frame clones, not every one. The table lists hundreds of thousands of clones, over 10% of them singletons. The sample taken for sequencing was naive CD4+ T cells from blood. Receptor source: a man aged 18 to 29 with type 1 diabetes.

The chain combines TRBV18 with TRBJ2-1; 13 bases fit TRBD2. Germline assignment: CDR1 KGHSH and CDR2 LQKENI. V shed 5 bases and J 6 bases; nucleotides not matched to a gene: 7. The CDR3 runs 16 residues. The CDR3 here is CASSRTSGGASNEQFF. CDR3 nucleotides: TGTGCCAGCTCAAGAACTAGCGGGGGGGCCTCCAATGAGCAGTTCTTC.

This chain links TRBV5-1 with TRBJ2-3, with 10 bases that match TRBD1. Losses at the gene ends were 4 bases for V and 4 bases for J; bases not matched to a gene: 6. The germline V gene encodes CDR1 SGHRS and CDR2 YFSETQ. This CDR3 spans 15 amino acids. CDR3 loop: CASSLGTGDADTQYF. As DNA, the CDR3 is TGCGCCAGCAGCCTGGGGACAGGGGATGCAGATACGCAGTATTTT.

The V gene is TRBV30, the J gene TRBJ2-1, with D maybe TRBD2 (6 bases). The CDR3 totals 15 residues. The V end was cut by 4 bases, the J end by 7 bases, with 20 bases between. From germline, CDR1 is GTSNPN and CDR2 SVGIG (reference sequence). Written as DNA, the CDR3 is TGTGCCTGGAATCCATACGGGACCCGGGGGAATGAGCAGTTCTTC. It yields the protein CAWNPYGTRGNEQFF.

This clone was observed a few times. This rearrangement joins TRBV18 to TRBJ1-2, with 7 bases matching TRBD1. The V and J ends lost 3 bases and 8 bases, in that order; junction bases with no gene match: 3. The CDR3 is 12 residues long. CDR1 is KGHSH, CDR2 LQKENI, per germline. CDR3 DNA sequence: TGTGCCAGCTCACCGGACAGGACGGGCTACACCTTC. Protein sequence: CASSPDRTGYTF.

This chain uses TRBV30 with TRBJ1-5; the D gene is possibly TRBD1 (6 bases). The V and J ends lost 3 bases and 6 bases respectively, with 15 bases between them. The CDR3 spans 14 residues. Germline assignment: CDR1 GTSNPN and CDR2 SVGIG (reference sequence). In DNA, the CDR3 is TGTGCCTGGAGCAAGGACAGCCAGGGTCAGCCCCAGCATTTT. Residues: CAWSKDSQGQPQHF. The full variable domain, its missing parts supplied by reference TRBV30 and TRBJ1-5, is SQTIHQWPATLVQPVGSPLSLECTVEGTSNPNLYWYRQAAGRGLQLLFYSVGIGQISSEVPQNLSASRPQDRQFILSSKKLLLSDSGFYLCAWSKDSQGQPQHFGDGTRLSIL.

This sequence joins TRBV27 and TRBJ1-2; no clear D gene. V gave up 2 bases and J gave up 13 bases, with 17 bases separating them. Germline V lookup: CDR1 MNHEY, CDR2 SMNVEV (reference sequence). The CDR3 has 13 amino acids. The CDR3 loop is CASSLRVQDPRTF. CDR3 sequence (DNA): TGTGCCAGCAGTTTAAGAGTCCAGGACCCCCGCACCTTC.

The rearrangement uses TRBV10-3 and TRBJ2-7; D perhaps matches TRBD1 (6 bases). The length of the CDR3 is 17 residues. CDR1 ENHRY and CDR2 SYGVKD come from the germline V gene. V was clipped by 0 bases and J by 5 bases, with 20 bases between them. The CDR3 loop is CAISESIVQGNYHEQYF. CDR3 in DNA: TGTGCCATCAGTGAGTCGATCGTTCAGGGGAATTATCACGAGCAGTACTTC.

This sequence joins TRBV5-1 and TRBJ2-7, with a weak D call TRBD2 (5 bases). CDR1 and CDR2 (germline): SGHRS, YFSETQ. The CDR3 is 13 amino acids. The V end was cut by 4 bases, the J end by 3 bases, with 11 bases between. The CDR3 reads CASSRGLLYEQYF. As DNA, the CDR3 is TGCGCCAGCAGCCGAGGACTTCTCTACGAGCAGTACTTC.

This clone was seen a few times. The J gene is TRBJ1-1, the V gene TRBV30; D remains unclear. V lost 3 bases and J lost 2, with 16 bases in between. This CDR3 has 15 amino acids. CDR1 is GTSNPN, CDR2 SVGIG, per germline (reference sequence). The CDR3 spells CAWSPVGSLNTEAFF. DNA of the CDR3: TGTGCCTGGAGCCCCGTGGGCAGTCTAAACACTGAAGCTTTCTTT.

This clone appeared a few times. The sample carries other DNA sequences with the same CDR3. V is TRBV5-1 and J is TRBJ1-2, with 7 bases identical to TRBD1. The CDR3 consists of 16 residues. Trimming took 1 base from V and 0 from J; bases not matched to a gene: 6. Germline CDR1 and CDR2: SGHRS and YFSETQ. The CDR3 loop is CASSLSRDRANYGYTF. CDR3 nucleotides: TGCGCCAGCAGCTTGTCCCGGGACAGAGCTAACTATGGCTACACCTTC.

The rearrangement joins TRBV18 to TRBJ2-2; D is possibly TRBD1 or TRBD2 (7 bases each). CDR1 and CDR2 (germline): KGHSH, LQKENI. The CDR3 runs to 16 residues. The germline V and J ends were trimmed by 4 bases and 5 bases, with 17 bases remaining between them. The CDR3 DNA sequence: TGTGCCAGCTCACGCCGACAGGGAGGGAGTACCGGGGAGCTGTTTTTT. This encodes CASSRRQGGSTGELFF.

This clone turned up a few times. V is TRBV4-1 and J is TRBJ2-7; D is unclear. V was shortened by 5 bases and J by 0 bases, with 11 bases between the two germline ends. Germline loops: CDR1 MGHRA, CDR2 YSYEKL. This CDR3 region has 14 residues. The CDR3 coding sequence is TGCGCCAGCAGCGATAAAAGGAGCTCCTACGAGCAGTACTTC. This sequence encodes CASSDKRSSYEQYF.

This clone has a handful of counts. The chain couples TRBV25-1 to TRBJ2-7; TRBD2 might be the D (5 bases). There are 13 residues in the CDR3. In germline, CDR1 is MGHDK, CDR2 SYGVNS. With 5 bases removed from V and 4 bases from J, the gap between germline ends came to 12 bases. The CDR3 region is CASSFGISYEQYF. The DNA of the CDR3 is TGTGCCAGCAGTTTCGGGATTTCTTACGAGCAGTACTTC.

This clone was counted a few times. The V gene is TRBV2, the J gene TRBJ2-7; 8 positions match TRBD2. CDR1 and CDR2 from the germline V gene are SNHLY and FYNNEI. J lost 3 bases, V lost 2 bases, and 3 bases had no gene match. This CDR3 is built from 14 residues. CDR3 DNA sequence: TGTGCCAGCAGTGAAATTGCGGGGGGCTACGAGCAGTACTTC. Translated, it gives CASSEIAGGYEQYF. The complete variable domain, with remaining parts taken from reference TRBV2 and TRBJ2-7, reads EPEVTQTPSHQVTQMGQEVILRCVPISNHLYFYWYRQILGQKVEFLVSFYNNEISEKSEIFDDQFSVERPDGSNFTLKIRSTKLEDSAMYFCASSEIAGGYEQYFGPGTRLTVT.

Only a few counts were recorded for this clone. J is TRBJ1-4 and V is TRBV6-5; D perhaps matches TRBD1 (5 bases). Trimming took 2 bases from V and 12 from J, leaving 13 bases between them. This CDR3 has 13 residues. The germline V gene encodes CDR1 MNHEY and CDR2 SVGAGI. The CDR3 spells CASSYLGGEELFF. In DNA form, the CDR3 reads TGTGCCAGCAGTTACCTCGGGGGGGAGGAACTGTTTTTT.

The genes are TRBV6-4 and TRBJ1-2; D is ambiguous. The CDR3 covers 15 residues. Germline CDR1 reads MRHNA; CDR2 reads SNTAGT. The ends were cut back, 0 bases at V and 2 bases at J, with 10 bases in the middle. CDR3 loop: CASSDSAWENYGYTF. CDR3 DNA: TGTGCCAGCAGTGACTCGGCGTGGGAGAACTATGGCTACACCTTC.

The chain links TRBV9 to TRBJ2-5; 11 bases line up with TRBD2. CDR3 length equals 15 residues. Per germline, CDR1 SGDLS and CDR2 YYNGEE. V gave up 4 bases and J gave up 6 bases; unmatched junction bases: 8. The CDR3 DNA sequence: TGTGCCAGCAGCTCAACCGGGACTAGCGGACAGACCCAGTACTTC. It specifies CASSSTGTSGQTQYF.

Written as DNA, the CDR3 is TGTGCCAGCAGCCGGGTTAGTCTATCCGCCTACGAGCAGTACTTC. This sequence encodes CASSRVSLSAYEQYF. The chain links TRBV14 to TRBJ2-7; no reliable D call. This CDR3 region has 15 residues. Trimming took 4 bases from V and 2 from J, leaving 15 bases between them. The germline CDR1 and CDR2 sequences are SGHDN and FVKESK.

This clone appeared a few times. The rearrangement uses TRBV5-1 and TRBJ2-5, with a tentative D call TRBD1 (6 bases). V was shortened by 4 bases and J by 4 bases, with 17 bases between the two germline ends. The CDR3 totals 15 residues. CDR1 and CDR2 from the germline V gene are SGHRS and YFSETQ. Here the CDR3 reads CASSDRPGPGETQYF. CDR3 nucleotides: TGCGCCAGCAGCGACAGGCCCGGGCCGGGAGAGACCCAGTACTTC.

The rearrangement joins TRBV19 to TRBJ1-2; 10 nucleotides match TRBD1. Germline CDR1 LNHDA, CDR2 SQIVND (reference sequence). V was clipped by 7 bases and J by 8 bases; unmatched bases: 13. This CDR3 contains 15 residues. The CDR3 loop reads CASTISRTGGRGYTF. For the CDR3, the DNA is TGTGCCAGTACCATCAGCAGGACAGGGGGACGCGGCTACACCTTC. The full variable domain, in which reference TRBV19 and TRBJ1-2 provide the parts outside the CDR3, is DGGITQSPKYLFRKEGQNVTLSCEQNLNHDAMYWYRQDPGQGLRLIYYSQIVNDFQKGDIAEGYSVSREKKESFPLTVTSAQKNPTAFYLCASTISRTGGRGYTFGSGTRLTVV.

The chain employs TRBV10-2 and TRBJ2-3; no clear D gene. Germline values: CDR1 WSHSY, CDR2 SAAADI. V was pared by 2 bases and J by 5 bases, with 5 bases between. This CDR3 has 12 residues. Here the CDR3 reads CASSEERDTQYF. The CDR3 DNA is TGCGCCAGCAGTGAGGAGAGAGATACGCAGTATTTT.

The sample holds a few counts of this clone. This chain links TRBV5-1 with TRBJ1-6; tentative D call: TRBD1 (6 bases). V dropped 5 bases and J dropped 9 bases, with 24 bases sitting between them. From germline, CDR1 is SGHRS and CDR2 YFSETQ. The CDR3 is made up of 17 amino acids. The CDR3 protein is CASRTGQSARWTSPLHF. CDR3 sequence (DNA): TGCGCCAGCAGGACAGGACAGTCGGCTCGGTGGACTTCACCCCTCCACTTT.

This clone was counted between two and nine times. The junction does not match germline at one end; this may be a read error. The V and J genes are TRBV29-1 and TRBJ2-5, with D possibly being TRBD1 (5 bases). Germline lookup yields CDR1 SQVTM and CDR2 ANQGSEA. This CDR3 has 15 amino acids. The DNA of the CDR3 is TGTACAGCGTTTGTGCCACAGGTGGTTAAAGAGACCCAGTACTTC. Amino acid sequence: CTAFVPQVVKETQYF.

The chain couples TRBV4-1 to TRBJ2-6, with D possibly TRBD1 on 6 matching bases. The germline gives CDR1 MGHRA, CDR2 YSYEKL. CDR3 length: 17 amino acids. V shed 3 bases and J shed 0 bases, with 12 bases lying between them. CDR3 in DNA: TGCGCCAGCAGCCAGGGACATAGTAGCTCTGGGGCCAACGTCCTGACTTTC. Protein product: CASSQGHSSSGANVLTF.

In this sample, this clone turned up a few times. The chain links TRBV28 to TRBJ2-7, with no clear D. The CDR3 totals 13 residues. The V end lost 4 bases, the J end lost 5 bases, and 12 bases lay between the germline ends. Per the germline V gene, CDR1 is MDHEN and CDR2 is SYDVKM. The CDR3 loop reads CASSSRAPDEQYF. In DNA form, the CDR3 reads TGTGCCAGCAGTTCCCGTGCCCCCGACGAGCAGTACTTC.